This T cell receptor (beta chain) appears in the sequencing data of a study of cytomegalovirus exposure and HLA in healthy donors. Primers included in the PCR were 60 Vbeta and 13 Jbeta primers. Assay used: immunoSEQ multiplex PCR; TCRdb lists only in-frame clones, some missing. The sample records roughly 200,000 clones, 60% to 85% being singletons. This TCR was sampled from a male donor in good health and CMV-seronegative. Sample: PBMCs.

CDR3 residues: CASSYSSGDYNEQFF. The CDR3 DNA is TGTGCCAGCAGTTACTCAAGCGGGGATTACAATGAGCAGTTCTTC. The J gene is TRBJ2-1, the V gene TRBV6-5; 7 bases agree with TRBD2. Trimming cost V 0 bases and J 4 bases; bases outside gene matches: 3. Germline loops: CDR1 MNHEY, CDR2 SVGAGI. There are 15 residues in the CDR3.